The 9 T cell receptor beta chains reported below all come from one sample, sequenced in a study of T-cell reconstitution after alpha-beta-depleted transplantation in children. Preparation of the TCRbeta library used unique molecular identifiers. MiXCR, applied by TCRdb to the PCR reads, yields one record per CDR3 protein. Here the sample spans approximately 340,000 distinct CDR3 sequences, over 9% being singletons. The source material was PBMCs from the stem cell graft donor, sampled from the stem cell graft. The receptor set was obtained from a human donor who donated a stem cell graft to a child with acute lymphoblastic leukemia.

The chain uses TRBV7-8 and TRBJ2-7; 8 nucleotides align to TRBD1. V trimming: 1 base; J trimming: 3 bases; junction bases outside the gene matches: 8. The CDR3 spans 16 residues. Germline CDR1 is SGHVS and CDR2 is FQNEAQ. In nucleotides, the CDR3 is TGTGCCAGCAGCTTAGGGGACAGGTTCCTATTCTACGAGCAGTACTTC. It yields the protein CASSLGDRFLFYEQYF.

This chain connects TRBV27 to TRBJ2-7; 10 bases match TRBD2. CDR1 is MNHEY and CDR2 is SMNVEV in the germline V gene (reference sequence). The CDR3 runs to 19 residues. J was trimmed by 0 bases and V by 2 bases; bases with no gene match: 13. The CDR3 loop is CASSLRVASGSLLSYEQYF. CDR3 in DNA: TGTGCCAGCAGTTTAAGGGTGGCTAGCGGGAGCCTCCTCTCCTACGAGCAGTACTTC.

This chain joins TRBV10-3 and TRBJ2-5, with 12 nucleotides matching TRBD1. There are 15 residues in the CDR3. Germline V gene lookup returns CDR1 ENHRY and CDR2 SYGVKD. With 8 bases clipped from V and 5 bases from J, the junction kept 9 bases outside the gene matches. The CDR3: CAIGPGQGALETQYF. The CDR3 DNA reads TGTGCCATCGGACCGGGACAGGGGGCTCTGGAGACCCAGTACTTC.

As for this clonotype: This CDR3 fails to terminate in the conserved phenylalanine or tryptophan, so it likely reflects a read error. The chain has TRBV5-8 and TRBJ2-1, with D unclear. The V end lost 7 bases, the J end lost 0 bases, and 20 bases lay between the germline ends. CDR3 length equals 17 residues. Germline values: CDR1 SGHTS, CDR2 YDEGEE. The CDR3 loop is CASSLQVGASSYNEQFL. The CDR3 region has the DNA TGTGCCAGCTCCCTTCAAGTAGGCGCCAGCTCCTACAATGAGCAGTTCCTC.

The sample holds many counts of this clonotype. V is TRBV5-1 and J is TRBJ2-3, with TRBD2 identical over 7 bases. The J segment lost 4 bases and the V segment lost 5 bases, leaving 10 bases of the junction unmatched. The CDR3 is made up of 15 amino acids. The germline V gene encodes CDR1 SGHRS and CDR2 YFSETQ. Here the CDR3 reads CASRFGGRGADTQYF. The CDR3 nucleotides read TGCGCCAGCAGATTCGGCGGGAGAGGGGCAGATACGCAGTATTTT.

This clonotype came up a few times. The CDR3, as DNA: TGTGCCAGCAGCCAATTCACTAGCGGGAGGGCCGGGTACGAGCAGTACTTC. The encoded protein is CASSQFTSGRAGYEQYF. The chain combines TRBV4-2 with TRBJ2-7, with 13 bases aligning to TRBD2. The CDR3 loop spans 17 amino acids. J lost 4 bases, V lost 2 bases, and 8 bases had no gene match. Per germline, CDR1 LGHNA and CDR2 YNFKEQ.

This clonotype appeared many times. The gene calls are TRBV5-1 and TRBJ2-1; weak D call: TRBD1 (7 bases). Per germline, CDR1 SGHRS and CDR2 YFSETQ. The CDR3 is 13 amino acids. The V and J ends lost 4 bases and 8 bases respectively, with 13 bases between them. CDR3 sequence: CASSPGGGHEQFF. Here the CDR3 DNA reads TGCGCCAGCAGCCCTGGAGGGGGCCATGAGCAGTTCTTC.

This clonotype was seen more than once but under ten times. This chain links TRBV20-1 with TRBJ2-5; D possibly matches TRBD1 or TRBD2 (5 bases each). The CDR3 contains 16 residues. The germline V and J ends were trimmed by 4 bases and 4 bases, with 22 bases remaining between them. Per germline, CDR1 DFQATT and CDR2 SNEGSKA (reference sequence). Here the CDR3 reads CSAKGDPPIFPETQYF. For the CDR3, the DNA is TGCAGTGCTAAAGGGGACCCACCGATCTTTCCAGAGACCCAGTACTTC.

J is TRBJ2-7 and V is TRBV18, with 8 bases lining up with TRBD1. The CDR3 has 15 residues. The V gene end was trimmed by 0 bases and the J gene end by 3 bases; junction bases not matched to a gene: 4. Germline V gene lookup returns CDR1 KGHSH and CDR2 LQKENI. This chain's CDR3 is CASSPPGTGGYEQYF. In nucleotides, the CDR3 is TGTGCCAGCTCACCACCGGGTACAGGGGGCTACGAGCAGTACTTC.